The present TCR beta chain was sequenced within a study of blood T cell repertoires in COVID-19. Method: immunoSEQ multiplex PCR; TCRdb's copy keeps in-frame clones and lacks some. The table has over 200,000 clones, 83% seen once. There are 13 residues in the CDR3. The V and J ends lost 2 bases and 4 bases respectively, with 6 bases between them. The germline CDR1 and CDR2 sequences are SEHNR and FQNEAQ (reference sequence). This chain joins TRBV7-9 and TRBJ1-5; no reliable D call. The sequence was obtained from a woman aged 25 to 39 with COVID-19, enrolled during active disease. Material: peripheral blood. In nucleotides, the CDR3 is TGTGCCAGCAGCTTATTTATAAATCAGCCCCAGCATTTT. It codes for CASSLFINQPQHF. The full variable domain, its missing parts supplied by reference TRBV7-9 and TRBJ1-5, is DTGVSQNPRHKITKRGQNVTFRCDPISEHNRLYWYRQTLGQGPEFLTYFQNEAQLEKSRLLSDRFSAERPKGSFSTLEIQRTEQGDSAMYLCASSLFINQPQHFGDGTRLSIL.